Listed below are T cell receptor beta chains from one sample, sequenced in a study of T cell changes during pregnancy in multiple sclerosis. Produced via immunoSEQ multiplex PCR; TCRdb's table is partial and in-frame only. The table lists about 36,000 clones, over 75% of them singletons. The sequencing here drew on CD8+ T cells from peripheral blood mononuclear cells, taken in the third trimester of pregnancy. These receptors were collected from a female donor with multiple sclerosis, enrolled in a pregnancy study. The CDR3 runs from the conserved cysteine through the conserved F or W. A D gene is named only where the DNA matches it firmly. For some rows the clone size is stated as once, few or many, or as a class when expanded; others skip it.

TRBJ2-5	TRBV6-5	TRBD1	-	TGTGCCAGCAGTACGGGACAGGGTACAGAGACCCAGTACTTC	CASSTGQGTETQYF
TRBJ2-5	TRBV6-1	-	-	TGTGCCAGCAGTGAAGGACTTAACCAAGAGACCCAGTACTTC	CASSEGLNQETQYF
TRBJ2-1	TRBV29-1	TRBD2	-	TGCAGCGTTGAAGATCGGGATAGCGGGGTAGGTGAGCAGTTCTTC	CSVEDRDSGVGEQFF
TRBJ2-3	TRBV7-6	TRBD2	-	TGTGCCAGCAGCTTTCTAGCGGGGGGGAGCACAGATACGCAGTATTTT	CASSFLAGGSTDTQYF
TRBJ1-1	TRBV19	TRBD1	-	TGTGCCAGTAGTATCCAGGGGGAAAACACTGAAGCTTTCTTT	CASSIQGENTEAFF
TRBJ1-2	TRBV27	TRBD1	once	TGTGCCAGCACCCTAAGTGGGACAGGGGGAGACTATGGCTACACCTTC	CASTLSGTGGDYGYTF
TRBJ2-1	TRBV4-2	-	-	TGTGCCAGCAGCCAAGCTGCGGGAACATACAATGAGCAGTTCTTC	CASSQAAGTYNEQFF
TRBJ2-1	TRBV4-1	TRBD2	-	TGCGCCAGCAGCCAAGGTGAGCGGGGGGGCGATGAGCAGTTCTTC	CASSQGERGGDEQFF
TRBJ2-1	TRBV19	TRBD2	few	TGTGCCAGTAGTATCAGCGCGGGGGGGCCCAATGAGCAGTTCTTC	CASSISAGGPNEQFF
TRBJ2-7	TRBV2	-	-	TGTGCCAGCAGGGAACCAGGACTCTCCTACGAGCAGTACTTC	CASREPGLSYEQYF
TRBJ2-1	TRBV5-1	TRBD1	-	TGCGCCAGCAGGTTGGACAGGGCTGGCGATGAGCAGTTCTTC	CASRLDRAGDEQFF
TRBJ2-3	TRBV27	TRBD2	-	TGTGCCAGCAGTCCGGACGGACTAGCGGGGGGCCTTATCACAGATACGCAGTATTTT	CASSPDGLAGGLITDTQYF
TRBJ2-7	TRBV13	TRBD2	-	TGTGCCAGCAGCCCCAACGGCGGGGGGAGCTCCTACGAGCAGTACTTC	CASSPNGGGSSYEQYF
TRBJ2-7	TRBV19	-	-	TGTGCCAGTAGTATAGGATACGGTGACGAGCAGTACTTC	CASSIGYGDEQYF
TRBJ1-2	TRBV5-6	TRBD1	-	TGTGCCAGCAGTTGGGACAGGGGGTTGTATGGCTACACCTTC	CASSWDRGLYGYTF
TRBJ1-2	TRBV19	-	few	TGTGCCAGTGGAGGGCAGGATTACTATGGCTACACCTTC	CASGGQDYYGYTF
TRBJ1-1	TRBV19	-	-	TGTGCCAGCGGGAGACAAAATTTTGAAGCTTTCTTT	CASGRQNFEAFF
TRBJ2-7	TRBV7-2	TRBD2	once	TGTGCCAGCAGTCAACTTAGCGGGAGCTCCTACGAGCAGTACTTC	CASSQLSGSSYEQYF
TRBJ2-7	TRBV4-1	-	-	TGCGCCAGCAGGCGTGAAAGTAGTCAGGGGTACGAGCAGTACTTC	CASRRESSQGYEQYF
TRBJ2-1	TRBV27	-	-	TGTGCCAGCAGCTGGACTCCTTCTAATGAGCAGTTCTTC	CASSWTPSNEQFF
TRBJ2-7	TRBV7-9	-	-	TGTGCCAGCAGCTTAGGTTCATGGTACACGAACAAGGAGCAGTACTTC	CASSLGSWYTNKEQYF
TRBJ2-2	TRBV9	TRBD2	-	TGTGCCAGCAGCGTCACATCCGGGACTAGCATGAACACCGGGGAGCTGTTTTTT	CASSVTSGTSMNTGELFF
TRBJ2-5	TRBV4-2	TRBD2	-	TGTGCCAGCAGCAGACTAGCGGAAGACCAAGAGACCCAGTACTTC	CASSRLAEDQETQYF
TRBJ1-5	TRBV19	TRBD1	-	TGTGCCAGTATGGGGGGACAGTGGTATCAGCCCCAGCATTTT	CASMGGQWYQPQHF
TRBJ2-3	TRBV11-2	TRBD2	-	TGTGCCAGCAGGTCGGGGGGTTTTCCAGATACGCAGTATTTT	CASRSGGFPDTQYF
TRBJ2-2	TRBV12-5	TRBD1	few	TGTGCTAGTGGTTTGTTACTGGACAGGCCGGGGTACACCGGGGAGCTGTTTTTT	CASGLLLDRPGYTGELFF
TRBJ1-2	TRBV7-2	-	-	TGTGCCAGCAGCTTCGACAGATCCTATGGCTACACCTTC	CASSFDRSYGYTF
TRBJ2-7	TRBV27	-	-	TGTGCCAGCAGTTTGGGCCACGAGCAGTACTTC	CASSLGHEQYF
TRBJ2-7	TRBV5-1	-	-	TGCGCCAGCAGCTTGGAGGTCCCGGGGGCCTACGAGCAGTACTTC	CASSLEVPGAYEQYF
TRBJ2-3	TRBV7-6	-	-	TGTGCCAGCAGCCCAGCGGCTAAACTCACAGATACGCAGTATTTT	CASSPAAKLTDTQYF
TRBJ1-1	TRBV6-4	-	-	TGTGCCAGAAGTTGTGATGGGCAGAAGAACACTGAAGCTTTCTTT	CARSCDGQKNTEAFF
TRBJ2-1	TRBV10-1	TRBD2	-	TGCGCCAGCAGTGAGTCGTGGACTAGCGGGAGCAATGAGCAGTTCTTC	CASSESWTSGSNEQFF
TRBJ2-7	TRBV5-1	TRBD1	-	TGCGCCAGCAGCTTGTCAAGCCAAGGCAGGGGGGAGCAGTACTTC	CASSLSSQGRGEQYF
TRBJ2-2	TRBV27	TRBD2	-	TGTGCCAGCAGGTGGGGACTAGCGACCGGGGAGCTGTTTTTT	CASRWGLATGELFF
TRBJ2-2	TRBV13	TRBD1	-	TGTGCCAGCAGCTTTCCAGACAGGGGAAGGACCGGGGAGCTGTTTTTT	CASSFPDRGRTGELFF
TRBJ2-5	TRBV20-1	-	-	TGCAGTGCCCTAAATTGGGAGACCCAGTACTTC	CSALNWETQYF